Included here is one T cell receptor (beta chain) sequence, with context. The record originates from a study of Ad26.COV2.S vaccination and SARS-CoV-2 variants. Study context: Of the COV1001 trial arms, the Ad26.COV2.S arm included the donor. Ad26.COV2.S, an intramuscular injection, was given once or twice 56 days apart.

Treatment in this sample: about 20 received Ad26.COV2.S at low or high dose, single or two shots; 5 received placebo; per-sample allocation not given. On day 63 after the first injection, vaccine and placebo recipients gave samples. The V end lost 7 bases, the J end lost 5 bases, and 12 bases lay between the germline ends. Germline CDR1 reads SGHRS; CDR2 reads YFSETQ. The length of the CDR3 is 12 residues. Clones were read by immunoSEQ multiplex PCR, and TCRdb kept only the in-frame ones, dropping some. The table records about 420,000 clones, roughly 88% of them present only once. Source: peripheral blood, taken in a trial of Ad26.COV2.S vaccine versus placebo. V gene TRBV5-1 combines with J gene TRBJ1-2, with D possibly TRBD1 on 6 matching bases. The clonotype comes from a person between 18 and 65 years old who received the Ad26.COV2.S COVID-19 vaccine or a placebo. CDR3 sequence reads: CASRLDSYGYTF. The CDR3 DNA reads TGCGCCAGCCGACTGGACAGTTATGGCTACACCTTC.